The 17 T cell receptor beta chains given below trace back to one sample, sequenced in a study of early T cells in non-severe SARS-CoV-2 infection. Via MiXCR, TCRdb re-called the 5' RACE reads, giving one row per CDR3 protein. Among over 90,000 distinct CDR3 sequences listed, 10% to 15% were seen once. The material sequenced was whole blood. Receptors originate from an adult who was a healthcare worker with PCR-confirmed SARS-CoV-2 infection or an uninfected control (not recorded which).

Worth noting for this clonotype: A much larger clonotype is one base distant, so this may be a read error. This CDR3 reads CAISELEKNTEAFF. The CDR3 DNA is TGTGCCATCAGTGAACTGGAGAAGAACACTGAAGCTTTCTTT. V usage is TRBV6-1 and J usage is TRBJ1-1; D remains unclear. CDR1 and CDR2 (germline): MNHNS, SASEGT. CDR3 size: 14 residues.

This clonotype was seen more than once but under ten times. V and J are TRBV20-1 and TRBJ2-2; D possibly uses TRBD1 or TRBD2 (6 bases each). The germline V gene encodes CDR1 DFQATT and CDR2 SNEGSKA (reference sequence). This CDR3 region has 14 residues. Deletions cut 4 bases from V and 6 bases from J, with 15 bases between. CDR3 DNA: TGCAGTGCTATAAACAGGGCGGGACCCGGGGAGCTGTTTTTT. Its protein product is CSAINRAGPGELFF.

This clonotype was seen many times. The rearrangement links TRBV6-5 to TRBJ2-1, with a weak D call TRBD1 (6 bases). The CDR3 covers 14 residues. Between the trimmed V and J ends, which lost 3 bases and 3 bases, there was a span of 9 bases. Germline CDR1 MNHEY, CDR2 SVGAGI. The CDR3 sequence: CASSYGDIYNEQFF. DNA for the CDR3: TGTGCCAGCAGTTATGGGGACATCTACAATGAGCAGTTCTTC.

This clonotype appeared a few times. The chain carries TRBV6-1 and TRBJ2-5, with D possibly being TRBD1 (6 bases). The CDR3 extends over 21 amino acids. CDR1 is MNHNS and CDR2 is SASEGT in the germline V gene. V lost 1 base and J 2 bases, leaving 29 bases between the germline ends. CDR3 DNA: TGTGCCAGCAGTGAAGGAGCGTGGGGGCGACGGGACACGCAATGGCAAGAGACCCAGTACTTC. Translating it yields CASSEGAWGRRDTQWQETQYF.

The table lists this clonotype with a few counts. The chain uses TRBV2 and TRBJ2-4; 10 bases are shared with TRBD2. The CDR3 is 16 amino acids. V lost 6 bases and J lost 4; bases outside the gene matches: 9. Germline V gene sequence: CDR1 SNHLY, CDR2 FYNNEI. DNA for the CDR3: TGTGCCAGCAGGCCTTCTAGCGGGAGAGGGAAAAACATTCAGTACTTC. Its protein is CASRPSSGRGKNIQYF. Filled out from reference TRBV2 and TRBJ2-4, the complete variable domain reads EPEVTQTPSHQVTQMGQEVILRCVPISNHLYFYWYRQILGQKVEFLVSFYNNEISEKSEIFDDQFSVERPDGSNFTLKIRSTKLEDSAMYFCASRPSSGRGKNIQYFGAGTRLSVL.

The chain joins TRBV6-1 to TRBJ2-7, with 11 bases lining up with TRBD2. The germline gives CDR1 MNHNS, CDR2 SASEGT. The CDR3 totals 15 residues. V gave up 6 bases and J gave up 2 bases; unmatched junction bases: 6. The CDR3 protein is CASSDGLAGTYEQYF. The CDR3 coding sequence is TGTGCCAGCAGCGACGGACTAGCGGGCACCTACGAGCAGTACTTC.

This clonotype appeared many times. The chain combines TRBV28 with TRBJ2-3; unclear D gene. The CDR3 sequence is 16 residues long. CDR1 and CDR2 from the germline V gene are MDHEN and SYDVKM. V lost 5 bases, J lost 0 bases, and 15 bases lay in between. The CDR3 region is CASSLGPTSSTDTQYF. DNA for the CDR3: TGTGCCAGCAGTCTCGGGCCGACTTCTAGCACAGATACGCAGTATTTT.

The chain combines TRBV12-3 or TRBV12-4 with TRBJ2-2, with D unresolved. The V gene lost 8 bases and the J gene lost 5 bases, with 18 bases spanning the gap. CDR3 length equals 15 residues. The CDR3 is CASAPAAMRTGELFF. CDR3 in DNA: TGTGCCAGCGCCCCCGCGGCTATGAGGACCGGGGAGCTGTTTTTT.

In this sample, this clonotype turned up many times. The DNA for the CDR3 is TGTGCCAGCAGTTCCAGACTAGCGGGGACCTACAATGAGCAGTTCTTC. It yields the protein CASSSRLAGTYNEQFF. This chain joins TRBV12-3 or TRBV12-4 and TRBJ2-1; TRBD2 aligns across 11 bases. The CDR3 has 16 amino acids. Trimming removed 4 bases from V and 2 bases from J; junction bases left unmatched: 4.

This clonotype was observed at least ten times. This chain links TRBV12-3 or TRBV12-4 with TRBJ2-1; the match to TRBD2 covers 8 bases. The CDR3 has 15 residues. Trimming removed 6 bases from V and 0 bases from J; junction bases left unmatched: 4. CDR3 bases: TGTGCCAGCAGACTCAGCGGGAGCTCCTACAATGAGCAGTTCTTC. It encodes CASRLSGSSYNEQFF.

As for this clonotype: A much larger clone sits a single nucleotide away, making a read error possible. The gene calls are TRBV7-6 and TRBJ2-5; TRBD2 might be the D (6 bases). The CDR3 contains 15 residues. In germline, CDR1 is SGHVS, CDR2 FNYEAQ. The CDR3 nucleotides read TGTGCCGGCAGCTCTGGCGGGGCTAGGCGCGAGACCCAGTACTTC. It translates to CAGSSGGARRETQYF.

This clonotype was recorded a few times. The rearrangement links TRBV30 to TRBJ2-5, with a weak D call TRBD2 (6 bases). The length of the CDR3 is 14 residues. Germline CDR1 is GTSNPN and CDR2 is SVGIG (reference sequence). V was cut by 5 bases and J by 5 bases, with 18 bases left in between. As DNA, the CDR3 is TGTGCCTGGGCGGGACCTAAAGTGGGGGAGACCCAGTACTTC. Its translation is CAWAGPKVGETQYF. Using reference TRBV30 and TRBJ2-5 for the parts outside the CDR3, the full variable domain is SQTIHQWPATLVQPVGSPLSLECTVEGTSNPNLYWYRQAAGRGLQLLFYSVGIGQISSEVPQNLSASRPQDRQFILSSKKLLLSDSGFYLCAWAGPKVGETQYFGPGTRLLVL.

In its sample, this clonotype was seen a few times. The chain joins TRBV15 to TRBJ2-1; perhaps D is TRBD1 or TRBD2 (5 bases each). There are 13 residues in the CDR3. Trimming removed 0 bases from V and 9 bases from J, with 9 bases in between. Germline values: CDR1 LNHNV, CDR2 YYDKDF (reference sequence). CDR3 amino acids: CATSRDTGGEQFF. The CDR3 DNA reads TGTGCCACCAGCAGAGATACTGGGGGTGAGCAGTTCTTC. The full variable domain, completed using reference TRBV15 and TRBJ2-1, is DAMVIQNPRYQVTQFGKPVTLSCSQTLNHNVMYWYQQKSSQAPKLLFHYYDKDFNNEADTPDNFQSRRPNTSFCFLDIRSPGLGDTAMYLCATSRDTGGEQFFGPGTRLTVL.

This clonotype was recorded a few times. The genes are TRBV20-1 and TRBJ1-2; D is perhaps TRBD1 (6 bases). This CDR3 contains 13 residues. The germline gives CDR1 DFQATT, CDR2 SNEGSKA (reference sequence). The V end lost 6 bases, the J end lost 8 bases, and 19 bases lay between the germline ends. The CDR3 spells CSARQAPVGGYTF. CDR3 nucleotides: TGCAGTGCAAGACAGGCGCCTGTCGGAGGCTACACCTTC.

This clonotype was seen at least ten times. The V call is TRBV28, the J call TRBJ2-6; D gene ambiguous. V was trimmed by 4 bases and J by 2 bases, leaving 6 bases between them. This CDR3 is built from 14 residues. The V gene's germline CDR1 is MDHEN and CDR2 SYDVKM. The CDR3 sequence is CASSSRPGANVLTF. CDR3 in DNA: TGTGCCAGCAGTTCTCGGCCTGGGGCCAACGTCCTGACTTTC.

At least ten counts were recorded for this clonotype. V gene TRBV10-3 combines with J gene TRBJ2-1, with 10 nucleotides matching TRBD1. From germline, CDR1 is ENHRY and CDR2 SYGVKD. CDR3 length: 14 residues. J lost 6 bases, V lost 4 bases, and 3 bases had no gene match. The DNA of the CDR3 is TGTGCCATCAGTGGGGACAGGGGATTCAATGAGCAGTTCTTC. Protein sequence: CAISGDRGFNEQFF.

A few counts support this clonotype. The CDR3 region has the DNA TGTGCCAGCAGCCTGGCCCTTGCGGGTACTCAGTACTTC. The encoded protein is CASSLALAGTQYF. This sequence joins TRBV14 and TRBJ2-4; perhaps TRBD2 as D (5 bases). The germline V gene encodes CDR1 SGHDN and CDR2 FVKESK. With 4 bases removed from V and 12 bases from J, the gap between germline ends came to 16 bases. The CDR3 is 13 residues long.